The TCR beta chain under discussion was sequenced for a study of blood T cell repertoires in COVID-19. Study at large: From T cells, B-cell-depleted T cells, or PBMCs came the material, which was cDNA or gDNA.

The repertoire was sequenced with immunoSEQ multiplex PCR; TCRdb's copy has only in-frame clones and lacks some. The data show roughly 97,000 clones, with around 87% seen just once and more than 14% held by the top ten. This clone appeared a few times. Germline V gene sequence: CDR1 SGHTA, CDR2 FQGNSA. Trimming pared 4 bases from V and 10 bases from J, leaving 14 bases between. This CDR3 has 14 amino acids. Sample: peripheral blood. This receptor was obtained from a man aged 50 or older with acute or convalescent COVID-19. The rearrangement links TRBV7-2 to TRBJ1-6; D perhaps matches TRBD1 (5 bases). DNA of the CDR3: TGTGCCAGCAGCTCTAGGGGAGGAGCCTCACCCCTCCACTTT. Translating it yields CASSSRGGASPLHF.